The TCR beta chain described here comes from a study of T cell repertoires in cytomegalovirus infection. The overall study: TCR beta signatures that were public indicated CMV infection and matching HLA type.

TCRdb used MiXCR to reprocess the reads, holding one entry per CDR3 protein. This table has about 920,000 distinct CDR3 sequences, roughly 31% appearing once. Trimming took off 3 bases at V and 2 bases at J, with 13 bases between the two ends. Germline V CDR1 and CDR2: MGHRA, YSYEKL. The CDR3 has 15 amino acids. This clonotype was seen more than once but under ten times. Its antigen is as yet unknown. This material consisted of cultured CD8+ T cells from PBMCs, taken from culture after CMV antigen stimulation. The TCR was taken from a human donor in good health (CMV status not recorded). Some clones in this sample may be carry-over from other donors' samples. V usage is TRBV4-1 and J usage is TRBJ2-5; D is undetermined. The CDR3 is CASSQKAPTQETQYF. CDR3 DNA: TGCGCCAGCAGCCAGAAAGCTCCCACTCAAGAGACCCAGTACTTC.